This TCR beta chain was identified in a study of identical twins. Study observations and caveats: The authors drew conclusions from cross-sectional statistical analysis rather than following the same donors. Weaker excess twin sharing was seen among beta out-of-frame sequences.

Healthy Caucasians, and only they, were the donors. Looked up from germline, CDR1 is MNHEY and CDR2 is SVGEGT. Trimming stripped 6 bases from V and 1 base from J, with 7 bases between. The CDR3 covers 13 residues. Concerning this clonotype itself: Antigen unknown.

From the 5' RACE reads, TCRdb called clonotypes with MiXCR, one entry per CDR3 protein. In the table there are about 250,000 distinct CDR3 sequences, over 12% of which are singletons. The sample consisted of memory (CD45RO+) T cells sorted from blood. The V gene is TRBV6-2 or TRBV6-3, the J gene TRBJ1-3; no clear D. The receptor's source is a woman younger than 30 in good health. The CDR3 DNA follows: TGTGCCAGCAGACGACTTTCTGGAAACACCATATATTTT. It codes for CASRRLSGNTIYF.